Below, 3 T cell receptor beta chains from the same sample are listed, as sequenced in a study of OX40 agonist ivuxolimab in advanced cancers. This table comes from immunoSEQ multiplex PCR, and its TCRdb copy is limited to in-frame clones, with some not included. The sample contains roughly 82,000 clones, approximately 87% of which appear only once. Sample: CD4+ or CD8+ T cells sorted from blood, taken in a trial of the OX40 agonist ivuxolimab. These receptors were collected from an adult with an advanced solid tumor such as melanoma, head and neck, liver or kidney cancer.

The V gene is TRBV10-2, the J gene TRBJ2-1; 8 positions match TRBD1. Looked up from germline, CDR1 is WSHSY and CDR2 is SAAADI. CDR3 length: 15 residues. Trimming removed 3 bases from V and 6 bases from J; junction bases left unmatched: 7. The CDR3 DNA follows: TGCGCCAGCAGTGAACAGGTGGGACAGGTCAATGAGCAGTTCTTC. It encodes CASSEQVGQVNEQFF.

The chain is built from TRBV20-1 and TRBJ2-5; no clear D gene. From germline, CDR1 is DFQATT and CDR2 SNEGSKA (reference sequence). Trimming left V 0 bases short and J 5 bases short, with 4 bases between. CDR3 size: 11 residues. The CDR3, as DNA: TGCAGTGCTAGAGATTTTGAGACCCAGTACTTC. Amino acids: CSARDFETQYF.

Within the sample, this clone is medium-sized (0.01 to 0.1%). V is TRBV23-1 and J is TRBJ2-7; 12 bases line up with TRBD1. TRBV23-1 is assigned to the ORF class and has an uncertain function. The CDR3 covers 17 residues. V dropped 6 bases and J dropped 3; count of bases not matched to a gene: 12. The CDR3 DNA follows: TGCGCCAGCAGCCCCGGGGACAGGGGGCTCCCTCGCTACGAGCAGTACTTC. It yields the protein CASSPGDRGLPRYEQYF.